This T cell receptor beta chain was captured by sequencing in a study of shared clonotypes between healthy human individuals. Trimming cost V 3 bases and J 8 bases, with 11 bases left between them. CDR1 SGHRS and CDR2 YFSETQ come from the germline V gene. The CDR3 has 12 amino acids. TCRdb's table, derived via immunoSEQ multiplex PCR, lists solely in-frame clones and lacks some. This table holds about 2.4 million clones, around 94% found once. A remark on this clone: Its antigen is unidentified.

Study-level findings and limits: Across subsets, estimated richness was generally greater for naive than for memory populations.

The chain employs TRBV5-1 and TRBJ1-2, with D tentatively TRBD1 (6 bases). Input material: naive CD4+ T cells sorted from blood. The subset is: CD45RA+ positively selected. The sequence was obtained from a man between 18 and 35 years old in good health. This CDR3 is CASSSQGPGYTF. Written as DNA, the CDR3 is TGCGCCAGCAGCTCACAGGGACCGGGCTACACCTTC.